This paragraph reports one T cell receptor beta chain. Germline V gene data show CDR1 as SGHNT and CDR2 as YENEEA. There are 15 residues in the CDR3. The V and J ends lost 4 bases and 0 bases respectively, with 11 bases between them. Sequenced by immunoSEQ multiplex PCR; TCRdb stores in-frame clones only, minus some. The sample records 150,000 to 200,000 clones, around 90% being singletons. This sample was included in a study of control samples from healthy donors and cancer patients. The V gene is TRBV11-3, the J gene TRBJ2-3, with D perhaps matching TRBD1 or TRBD2 (5 bases each). The receptor was derived from a woman in her 30s in good health. Sequencing was carried out using blood. CDR3 in DNA: TGTGCCAGCAGCTCCGGGACGCCAAGCACAGATACGCAGTATTTT. It specifies CASSSGTPSTDTQYF. Filled out from reference TRBV11-3 and TRBJ2-3, the complete variable domain reads EAGVVQSPRYKIIEKKQPVAFWCNPISGHNTLYWYLQNLGQGPELLIRYENEEAVDDSQLPKDRFSAERLKGVDSTLKIQPAELGDSAVYLCASSSGTPSTDTQYFGPGTRLTVL.